Listed here are 19 T cell receptor beta chains from one sample, sequenced in a study of blood T cell repertoires in COVID-19. Clones were read by immunoSEQ multiplex PCR, and TCRdb kept only the in-frame ones, dropping some. The sample lists roughly 250,000 clones; around nine tenths were seen once. What was sequenced was PBMCs or T cells enriched from blood (not recorded which). Receptor source: a woman in her thirties or forties who had been exposed to COVID-19.

The chain couples TRBV2 to TRBJ2-2; 11 bases line up with TRBD1. Per germline, CDR1 SNHLY and CDR2 FYNNEI. V shed 6 bases, J shed 4 bases, and the junction held 4 bases outside the gene matches. The CDR3 is 15 residues long. The CDR3 region is CASRTGTGGTGELFF. The CDR3 DNA is TGTGCCAGCAGAACCGGGACAGGGGGCACCGGGGAGCTGTTTTTT.

The CDR3 sequence is CASSFDRAGANVLTF. The CDR3 DNA reads TGTGCCAGCTCCTTCGACAGGGCTGGGGCCAACGTCCTGACTTTC. The genes are TRBV18 and TRBJ2-6; TRBD1 matches at 7 bases. With 6 bases clipped from V and 2 bases from J, the junction kept 4 bases outside the gene matches. The length of the CDR3 is 15 residues. The V gene's germline CDR1 is KGHSH and CDR2 LQKENI.

CDR3 amino acids: CASSPPSGGIQETQYF. DNA of the CDR3: TGTGCCAGCAGCCCCCCCAGCGGGGGGATACAAGAGACCCAGTACTTC. The rearrangement links TRBV5-4 to TRBJ2-5; 9 bases fit TRBD2. CDR1 is SGHNT, CDR2 YYREEE, per germline (reference sequence). V shed 4 bases, J shed 2 bases, and the junction held 9 bases outside the gene matches. CDR3 length equals 16 residues.

In this sample, this clone turned up a few times. The rearrangement uses TRBV6-5 and TRBJ1-6; perhaps TRBD1 as D (5 bases). CDR1 and CDR2 from the germline V gene are MNHEY and SVGAGI. This CDR3 contains 13 residues. Deletions cut 10 bases from V and 4 bases from J, with 11 bases between. The chain's CDR3 is CATNDRYNSPLHF. The CDR3 DNA reads TGTGCCACCAACGACAGATATAATTCACCCCTCCACTTT.

The gene calls are TRBV10-3 and TRBJ1-2; the match to TRBD1 covers 10 bases. V shed 6 bases and J 1 base; nucleotides not matched to a gene: 2. Looked up from germline, CDR1 is ENHRY and CDR2 is SYGVKD. This CDR3 has 14 amino acids. CDR3 loop: CAISRDRGNYGYTF. CDR3 in DNA: TGTGCCATCAGCAGGGACAGGGGTAACTATGGCTACACCTTC.

The J gene is TRBJ2-5, the V gene TRBV2; D gene uncertain. Trimming removed 4 bases from V and 0 bases from J, with 9 bases in between. Germline CDR1 is SNHLY and CDR2 is FYNNEI. The CDR3 is 14 residues long. This CDR3 is CASSARKYQETQYF. CDR3 in DNA: TGTGCCAGCAGTGCCAGGAAGTACCAAGAGACCCAGTACTTC.

The V gene is TRBV7-9, the J gene TRBJ2-3, with 10 bases lining up with TRBD2. This CDR3 comprises 14 residues. CDR1 and CDR2 from the germline V gene are SEHNR and FQNEAQ (reference sequence). The junction had 3 bases not matched to a gene; V was cut back by 6 bases and J by 3 bases. As DNA, the CDR3 is TGTGCCAGCAGATCTAGCGGGGGAACAGATACGCAGTATTTT. This translates into CASRSSGGTDTQYF. The entire variable domain, with the rest obtained from reference TRBV7-9 and TRBJ2-3, is as follows: DTGVSQNPRHKITKRGQNVTFRCDPISEHNRLYWYRQTLGQGPEFLTYFQNEAQLEKSRLLSDRFSAERPKGSFSTLEIQRTEQGDSAMYLCASRSSGGTDTQYFGPGTRLTVL.

The sample holds a few counts of this clone. This chain links TRBV7-2 with TRBJ1-6; TRBD1 might be the D (5 bases). V was clipped by 0 bases and J by 10 bases, with 10 bases between them. Per the germline V gene, CDR1 is SGHTA and CDR2 is FQGNSA. The CDR3 has 14 amino acids. The CDR3 DNA reads as TGTGCCAGCAGCTTAGCCAGGGAGGTGTCACCCCTCCACTTT. This translates into CASSLAREVSPLHF. The full variable domain, rest sourced from reference TRBV7-2 and TRBJ1-6, is GAGVSQSPSNKVTEKGKDVELRCDPISGHTALYWYRQSLGQGLEFLIYFQGNSAPDKSGLPSDRFSAERTGGSVSTLTIQRTQQEDSAVYLCASSLAREVSPLHFGNGTRLTVT.

This rearrangement joins TRBV3-1 (or the pseudogene TRBV3-2) to TRBJ2-5; the D gene is possibly TRBD2 (6 bases). The CDR3 consists of 16 residues. Trimming stripped 4 bases from V and 3 bases from J, with 18 bases between. The germline gives CDR1 LGHDT, CDR2 YNNKEL (reference sequence). The CDR3 bases are TGTGCCAGCAGCCGCCTCGGAGGGGAAGGGGAAGAGACCCAGTACTTC. It encodes CASSRLGGEGEETQYF.

The chain couples TRBV4-2 to TRBJ2-2; 7 bases align to TRBD1. V lost 2 bases, J lost 5 bases, and 8 bases stayed unmatched. CDR1 and CDR2 from the germline V gene are LGHNA and YNFKEQ. CDR3 length: 16 amino acids. The CDR3: CASSQPTGQLTGELFF. The CDR3 coding sequence is TGTGCCAGCAGCCAACCAACGGGACAGCTGACCGGGGAGCTGTTTTTT.

V gene TRBV7-3 combines with J gene TRBJ1-1; a possible D gene is TRBD1 (6 bases). Germline lookup yields CDR1 SGHTA and CDR2 FQGTGA. V lost 3 bases and J 10 bases, leaving 12 bases between the germline ends. The CDR3 is made up of 12 amino acids. CDR3 sequence (DNA): TGTGCCAGCAGCTTTACAGGGCTGGCAGCTTTCTTT. It codes for CASSFTGLAAFF. The full variable domain, with the rest looked up from reference TRBV7-3 and TRBJ1-1, is GAGVSQTPSNKVTEKGKYVELRCDPISGHTALYWYRQSLGQGPEFLIYFQGTGAADDSGLPNDRFFAVRPEGSVSTLKIQRTERGDSAVYLCASSFTGLAAFFGQGTRLTVV.

This clone was found a few times. The gene calls are TRBV5-4 and TRBJ2-2, with D tentatively TRBD2 (6 bases). The CDR3 totals 16 residues. Trimming shortened V by 0 bases and J by 5 bases, and 14 bases separated the two germline ends. CDR1 and CDR2 (germline): SGHNT, YYREEE (reference sequence). The CDR3 bases are TGTGCCAGCAGCTTGGCGCGGGGCCGTGGTACCGGGGAGCTGTTTTTT. Residues: CASSLARGRGTGELFF.

The V call is TRBV4-2, the J call TRBJ2-3; D possibly corresponds to TRBD2 (6 bases). CDR1 and CDR2 (germline): LGHNA, YNFKEQ. There are 16 residues in the CDR3. V dropped 4 bases and J dropped 2 bases, with 16 bases sitting between them. The CDR3 loop reads CASSPSVGRPTDTQYF. CDR3 nucleotides: TGTGCCAGCAGCCCATCCGTGGGGAGGCCCACAGATACGCAGTATTTT.

V is TRBV6-5 and J is TRBJ1-1; TRBD1 might be the D (5 bases). The CDR3 is made up of 15 amino acids. V was trimmed by 1 base and J by 4 bases, leaving 13 bases between them. Germline assignment: CDR1 MNHEY and CDR2 SVGAGI. The CDR3 reads CASSYWITGSTEAFF. The CDR3 nucleotides are TGTGCCAGCAGTTACTGGATAACAGGTAGCACTGAAGCTTTCTTT.

The rearrangement links TRBV30 to TRBJ2-5, with a possible D match to TRBD1 (5 bases). The germline gives CDR1 GTSNPN, CDR2 SVGIG (reference sequence). V lost 0 bases, J lost 0 bases, and 8 bases lay in between. The CDR3 has 14 residues. CDR3 residues: CAWSVKGYQETQYF. The DNA for the CDR3 is TGTGCCTGGAGTGTAAAGGGGTACCAAGAGACCCAGTACTTC.

V gene TRBV25-1 combines with J gene TRBJ2-1, with D possibly matching TRBD2 (5 bases). Germline CDR1 MGHDK, CDR2 SYGVNS. This CDR3 has 15 amino acids. Trimming shortened V by 2 bases and J by 1 base, and 9 bases separated the two germline ends. The CDR3 DNA reads TGTGCCAGCAGTGAACCTGGACTTTCCTACAATGAGCAGTTCTTC. It yields the protein CASSEPGLSYNEQFF.

Comments on this clone: A read error may account for a junction end that differs from germline. The chain couples TRBV5-1 to TRBJ1-1; 10 positions match TRBD1. CDR3 length: 18 amino acids. Germline V gene data show CDR1 as SGHRS and CDR2 as YFSETQ. The CDR3 region is CASSAGTGTGAPNTEAFF. The CDR3 DNA is TGTGCCAGCAGCGCTGGGACTGGGACAGGGGCACCGAACACTGAAGCTTTCTTT.

This chain links TRBV10-3 with TRBJ2-7, with D possibly being TRBD2 (5 bases). There are 12 residues in the CDR3. V was pared by 10 bases and J by 1 base, with 11 bases between. Germline loops: CDR1 ENHRY, CDR2 SYGVKD. The CDR3 loop is CATEGNSYEQYF. The CDR3 nucleotides are TGTGCCACAGAGGGCAATTCCTACGAGCAGTACTTC.

The chain recombines TRBV5-4 with TRBJ2-5; D is possibly TRBD1 (5 bases). Per the germline V gene, CDR1 is SGHNT and CDR2 is YYREEE (reference sequence). Trimming cost V 4 bases and J 1 base, with 11 bases left between them. The CDR3 covers 14 residues. The CDR3 here is CASSPGQVQETQYF. CDR3 in DNA: TGTGCCAGCAGCCCCGGACAAGTCCAAGAGACCCAGTACTTC.